These T cell receptor beta chains were read from a single sample in a study of tumor-infiltrating lymphocytes in primary liver carcinoma. TCRdb re-derived calls from the multiplex PCR reads in MiXCR, one entry per CDR3 protein. The profile covers approximately 190,000 distinct CDR3 sequences, with around 85% appearing a single time and roughly 20% taken by the ten largest. The sample taken for sequencing was tumor tissue from primary liver carcinoma. These receptors all stem from a man aged 40-49 years with primary liver carcinoma and hepatitis B virus infection. The CDR3 runs from the conserved cysteine through the conserved F or W. Fields, in order: clone size, V gene, J gene, D gene, CDR3 DNA, CDR3 protein. D genes are given only for firm matches. Clone size appears in some rows only: once, few, many, or a class for an expanded clone.

size: NA; V: TRBV5-6; J: TRBJ1-5; D: NA; DNA: TGTGCCAGCAGCCCCCAGACATACAGCAATCAGCCCCAGCATTTT; CDR3: CASSPQTYSNQPQHF
size: NA; V: TRBV6-5; J: TRBJ2-1; D: TRBD2; DNA: TGTGCCATCAGCCCGGCAGCGGGAGGTTATAATGAGCAGCTCTTC; CDR3: CAISPAAGGYNEQLF
size: NA; V: TRBV11-2; J: TRBJ2-2; D: NA; DNA: TGTGCCAGCAGATCCCTTGATGGGCAGTCCGGGGAGCTGTTTTTT; CDR3: CASRSLDGQSGELFF
size: NA; V: TRBV11-2; J: TRBJ1-2; D: NA; DNA: TGTGTCAGCAGCTTAGGCTCGGTAGCCTATTCTCGAGGCTACACCTTC; CDR3: CVSSLGSVAYSRGYTF
size: NA; V: TRBV5-5; J: TRBJ1-6; D: NA; DNA: TGTGCCAGCGGCCTACGGGGTAACTCACACCTCCACTTT; CDR3: CASGLRGNSHLHF
size: NA; V: TRBV6-1; J: TRBJ2-6; D: NA; DNA: TGTGCCAGCAGTGGATACAGGGACCCTACCTCTGGGGCCAACATCCTGACTTTC; CDR3: CASSGYRDPTSGANILTF
size: once; V: TRBV11-3; J: TRBJ2-2; D: NA; DNA: TGTGCCAGCAGCTGGGGACTGGAGAACACCGGGAGCTGTTTT; CDR3: CASSWGLENTGSCF
size: many; V: TRBV6-2/TRBV6-3; J: TRBJ2-2; D: NA; DNA: TGTGCCAGCAGTTGGGCAGCCTCGAACACCGGGGAGCTGTTTTTT; CDR3: CASSWAASNTGELFF
size: NA; V: TRBV6-1; J: TRBJ1-3; D: NA; DNA: TGTGCCACCTATATAAGGGGAAACGTCACCATATATTTT; CDR3: CATYIRGNVTIYF
size: NA; V: TRBV7-8; J: TRBJ2-6; D: NA; DNA: TGTGCCAGCAGCTTAGACAGGAGGGGGGCTGGGGCCAGCGTCCTGACTTTC; CDR3: CASSLDRRGAGASVLTF
size: NA; V: TRBV29-1; J: TRBJ1-1; D: NA; DNA: TGCAACGTTGAACGAGTGGGGGATAATGAAGCTTTCTTT; CDR3: CNVERVGDNEAFF
size: many; V: TRBV5-1; J: TRBJ2-1; D: NA; DNA: TGCGCCAGCAGCTTGGTTGGGGAGCCCTACAATGAGCAGTTCTTC; CDR3: CASSLVGEPYNEQFF
size: NA; V: TRBV12-3/TRBV12-4; J: TRBJ1-4; D: NA; DNA: TGTACCAGCAGTTTAGCGCGAACTGAAAAAATGTTTTTT; CDR3: CTSSLARTEKMFF
size: NA; V: TRBV6-6; J: TRBJ1-2; D: NA; DNA: TGTGCCAGCAGCCCTGATTGGGACTTCTATGGCTACACCTTC; CDR3: CASSPDWDFYGYTF
size: NA; V: TRBV28; J: TRBJ2-4; D: NA; DNA: TGTGCCAGCAGTCCGGTATTTATTCAGTACTTC; CDR3: CASSPVFIQYF
size: NA; V: TRBV11-2; J: TRBJ2-4; D: NA; DNA: TGTGCCAGTACCACTTTGGCGGTAGCCAAAAACATTCAATACTTC; CDR3: CASTTLAVAKNIQYF
size: NA; V: TRBV29-1; J: TRBJ2-5; D: NA; DNA: TGCAACGGCATACAGGGGACGGGAGAGACACGGTACTTC; CDR3: CNGIQGTGETRYF
size: NA; V: TRBV29-1; J: TRBJ1-1; D: TRBD1; DNA: TGCAGCCTTGACAGGGGTCCCAGGGAGGCTTTCTTT; CDR3: CSLDRGPREAFF
size: NA; V: TRBV11-2; J: TRBJ2-6; D: NA; DNA: TGTGCAAGCAGCATGGGGGGAGACATGGGCATTTCCCTCTCTGGGGCCAACGTCCTGAGTTTC; CDR3: CASSMGGDMGISLSGANVLSF
size: once; V: TRBV11-1; J: TRBJ2-3; D: NA; DNA: TGTGCCAGCAACTCTAGGGGAAGCTCTCTTGAAGCCCGCACAGATACGCAGTATTTT; CDR3: CASNSRGSSLEARTDTQYF
size: NA; V: TRBV6-1; J: TRBJ2-2; D: NA; DNA: TGTGCCAGCAGTCAGGAGAACGGGGAGCTGTTTTTT; CDR3: CASSQENGELFF
size: NA; V: TRBV4-1; J: TRBJ2-3; D: TRBD2; DNA: TGCGCAAGCAGCCAAGAAACTAGCGGGAGTGTAGATACGCAGTATTTT; CDR3: CASSQETSGSVDTQYF
size: once; V: TRBV4-1; J: TRBJ2-5; D: NA; DNA: TGCACCAGCAGCCAAGATTGGGGAGCTCACCAAGAGACTCAGTATTTC; CDR3: CTSSQDWGAHQETQYF
size: NA; V: TRBV28; J: TRBJ2-7; D: NA; DNA: TGTGCCAGTAGAAAGGGGAAGAGCTACTACGAGCAGTATTTC; CDR3: CASRKGKSYYEQYF
size: NA; V: TRBV11-2; J: TRBJ2-5; D: NA; DNA: TGTGCCAGCAGCTTATCAGGGGCGGGAGAGGCCCAGTACTTC; CDR3: CASSLSGAGEAQYF